Listed below are T cell receptor beta chains from one sample, sequenced in a study of cytomegalovirus exposure and HLA in healthy donors. Clones were read by immunoSEQ multiplex PCR, and TCRdb kept only the in-frame ones, dropping some. Here the sample spans under 200,000 clones, around 88% being singletons. The material sequenced was PBMCs. The receptors were sampled from a man between 35 and 55 years old in good health and CMV-seropositive. Both conserved end residues are part of each CDR3. D genes are given only for firm matches. Some rows have no size entry. The others give once, few or many, or a class for an expanded clone.

v_gene	d_gene	abundance	j_gene	CDR3nt	CDR3aa
TRBV27	.	.	TRBJ2-1	TGTGCCAGCAGCCTTAGTCTAAGTGAGCAGTTCTTC	CASSLSLSEQFF
TRBV5-4	TRBD2	.	TRBJ2-1	TGTGCCAGCAGCCACACCGGGACTAGCTCCTCCTACAATGAGCAGTTCTTC	CASSHTGTSSSYNEQFF
TRBV7-2	.	.	TRBJ1-1	TGTGCCAGCAGCTTGGAGAGGGAGGGCACTGAAGCTTTCTTT	CASSLEREGTEAFF
TRBV11-2	TRBD1	.	TRBJ2-7	TGTGCCAGCAGCTTAGCACACAGGGGGTCTTCCTACGAGCAGTACTTC	CASSLAHRGSSYEQYF
TRBV10-1	.	.	TRBJ2-1	TGCGCCAGCAGTGAGTCGAGTCTAGCCCAATACAATGAGCAGTTCTTC	CASSESSLAQYNEQFF
TRBV19	.	.	TRBJ1-5	TGTGCCAGCAGAACGGGGATACTATTGGGCGGTGGCAATCAGCCCCAGCATTTT	CASRTGILLGGGNQPQHF
TRBV27	TRBD1	.	TRBJ1-5	TGTGCCAGCAGTTGGGCGGGGACAGCCAATCAGCCCCAGCATTTT	CASSWAGTANQPQHF
TRBV25-1	.	.	TRBJ1-2	TGTGCCAGCAGTGAATCAGGGGTTTATGGCTACACCTTC	CASSESGVYGYTF
TRBV27	TRBD1	.	TRBJ1-1	TGTGCCAGCAGTTTCCGTTGGGACAGGGGCCGTATATCGAACACTGAAGCTTTCTTT	CASSFRWDRGRISNTEAFF
TRBV25-1	.	.	TRBJ2-1	TGTGCCAGCAGTAGGGGGAGGGGCACGCTTTACAATGAGCAGTTCTTC	CASSRGRGTLYNEQFF
TRBV5-1	.	.	TRBJ1-5	TGCGCCAGCTCGCTTGGGGGGGTGGATCAGCCCCAGCATTTT	CASSLGGVDQPQHF
TRBV7-2	TRBD1	.	TRBJ1-5	TGTGCCAGCAGTCGGGACAGAAGCAATCAGCCCCAGCATTTT	CASSRDRSNQPQHF
TRBV4-2	TRBD1	.	TRBJ2-5	TGTGCCAGCAGCCAAGAGGGCAACAGGGGACAAGAGACCCAGTACTTC	CASSQEGNRGQETQYF
TRBV28	TRBD1	.	TRBJ1-1	TGTGCCAGCAGTCCCCCCAGGACAGGGATAAACACTGAAGCTTTCTTT	CASSPPRTGINTEAFF
TRBV4-1	TRBD2	.	TRBJ2-3	TGCGCCAGCAGCCAAGAAAGCGGGAGGGCATCGAATACGCAGTATTTT	CASSQESGRASNTQYF
TRBV7-2	TRBD2	once	TRBJ2-3	TGTGCCAGCAGCTTAGGTGCGGGAGTGGGAGATACGCAGTATTTT	CASSLGAGVGDTQYF
TRBV7-9	TRBD1	.	TRBJ2-5	TGTGCCAGCAGCCCTGAACAGGGGTCTCCAGAGACCCAGTACTTC	CASSPEQGSPETQYF
TRBV4-1	TRBD2	.	TRBJ2-1	TGCGCCAGCAGCCCCGCCTTCGCCAGCGGGACCAATGAGCAGTTCTTC	CASSPAFASGTNEQFF
TRBV19	TRBD1	.	TRBJ2-1	TGTGCCAGTAGTAGGGGGACAGGGAGAGGCCATGAGCAGTTCTTC	CASSRGTGRGHEQFF
TRBV9	TRBD2	.	TRBJ2-3	TGTGCCAGCAGCGTAACAACACTAGCGGGAGGATCCGATACGCAGTATTTT	CASSVTTLAGGSDTQYF
TRBV28	.	.	TRBJ2-6	TGTGCCAGCAGTGGGGCGGGGCTCTCTGGGGCCAACGTCCTGACTTTC	CASSGAGLSGANVLTF
TRBV7-2	.	.	TRBJ2-3	TGTGCCAGCAGCTTGCGGACTCGGGATACGCAGTATTTT	CASSLRTRDTQYF
TRBV7-2	.	.	TRBJ1-1	TGTGCCAGCAGCTTACAAGGAGGGATCACTGAAGCTTTCTTT	CASSLQGGITEAFF
TRBV11-2	.	.	TRBJ2-7	TGTGCCAGCAGCTTAAGGACAGGGAGGGATTACGAGCAGTACTTC	CASSLRTGRDYEQYF
TRBV6-1	TRBD1	.	TRBJ2-7	TGTGCCAGCGGACGGGACAGGGGTTACGAGCAGTACTTC	CASGRDRGYEQYF
TRBV27	.	.	TRBJ2-3	TGTGCCAGCAGCATTAGGTGGAGGGACACAGATACGCAGTATTTT	CASSIRWRDTDTQYF
TRBV7-9	.	.	TRBJ2-2	TGTGCCAGCAGCTTCGGTGCGAACACCGGGGAGCTGTTTTTT	CASSFGANTGELFF
TRBV5-1	.	.	TRBJ2-1	TGCGCCAGCAGCTTGGAGGGAGCGGAGTACAATGAGCAGTTCTTC	CASSLEGAEYNEQFF
TRBV5-4	.	.	TRBJ2-5	TGTGCCAGCAGCTTGGACCAGGGCAGGGGAGAGACCCAGTACTTC	CASSLDQGRGETQYF
TRBV5-6	TRBD2	.	TRBJ2-1	TGTGCCAGCAGCTTGGAATGGGAGGGTTACAATGAGCAGTTCTTC	CASSLEWEGYNEQFF
TRBV5-1	TRBD1	.	TRBJ1-1	TGCGCCAGCACCAGGGACAGGGCCATCACTGAAGCTTTCTTT	CASTRDRAITEAFF
TRBV29-1	TRBD1	.	TRBJ2-1	TGCAGCGGCACCGGGACAGGGTCTCGAGAGCAGTTCTTC	CSGTGTGSREQFF
TRBV7-6	TRBD2	.	TRBJ2-3	TGTGCCAGCAGCTTAGCGAGGGCTAGCGGACCAGATACGCAGTATTTT	CASSLARASGPDTQYF
TRBV2	TRBD1	.	TRBJ2-6	TGTGCCAGCAGTGAAAGGGACAGCCAATCTGGGGCCAACGTCCTGACTTTC	CASSERDSQSGANVLTF
TRBV5-5	TRBD1	.	TRBJ1-4	TGTGCCAGCAGCTACGGACAGGGAAGGGTTGTCGAAAAACTGTTTTTT	CASSYGQGRVVEKLFF
TRBV2	.	.	TRBJ2-1	TGTGCCAGCAGTGAAAGAGGGAGCCATCTCTTC	CASSERGSHLF
TRBV25-1	TRBD2	.	TRBJ2-2	TGTGCCAGCAGTGTGGCTAGCGGGAGAAACACCGGGGAGCTGTTTTTT	CASSVASGRNTGELFF
TRBV7-2	TRBD1	.	TRBJ1-3	TGTGCCAGCAGCCTATCCGGGACAGCCGGAAACACCATATATTTT	CASSLSGTAGNTIYF
TRBV14	TRBD1	.	TRBJ1-1	TGTGCCAGCAGCCAGAGGACAGGAGGGGTTACGGAAGCTTTCTTT	CASSQRTGGVTEAFF
TRBV30	.	.	TRBJ2-1	TGTGCCTGGACCCGGGACAACTCCTACAATGAGCAGTTCTTC	CAWTRDNSYNEQFF
TRBV11-2	.	.	TRBJ1-4	TGTGCCAGCAGCTTAACCGGGAGTGGCGAAAAACTGTTTTTT	CASSLTGSGEKLFF
TRBV12-5	.	.	TRBJ2-1	TGTGCTAGTGGTTTGGGGCCCCAAGTCAATGAGCAGTTCTTC	CASGLGPQVNEQFF
TRBV5-6	.	.	TRBJ2-1	TGTGCCAGCAGCTCTACAAATGCGGGTTGGCCCTACAATGAGCAGTTCTTC	CASSSTNAGWPYNEQFF
TRBV7-9	TRBD2	.	TRBJ2-7	TGTGCCAGCAGCTTCCCCGGGACTAGCGGGACGAAGGACGAGCAGTACTTC	CASSFPGTSGTKDEQYF
TRBV4-1	TRBD2	.	TRBJ2-1	TGCGCCAGCAGCCATAGCGGGGGTTCCTACAATGAGCAGTTCTTC	CASSHSGGSYNEQFF
TRBV6-1	TRBD1	.	TRBJ2-7	TGTGCCAGCAGTGAAGGTTGGACAGGGACCTACGAGCAGTACTTC	CASSEGWTGTYEQYF
TRBV15	.	.	TRBJ1-2	TGTGCCACCAGTCAGGGAGGGGACTATGGCTACACCTTC	CATSQGGDYGYTF
TRBV19	TRBD1	.	TRBJ1-1	TGTGCCAGTAGGACCCGGACAGGAGCGAACACTGAAGCTTTCTTT	CASRTRTGANTEAFF
TRBV7-9	TRBD1	.	TRBJ2-2	TGTGCCAGCATCTCAACCGGGACAGGGGGCACCGGGGAGCTGTTTTTT	CASISTGTGGTGELFF
TRBV5-1	TRBD1	.	TRBJ2-2	TGCGCCAGCGGAGGACAGGGGAGGGCCGGGGAGCTGTTTTTT	CASGGQGRAGELFF
TRBV19	TRBD1	.	TRBJ2-7	TGTGCCAGTAGTATAGCTGGGACAGGGGTCTACGAGCAGTACTTC	CASSIAGTGVYEQYF
TRBV5-3	.	few	TRBJ2-7	TGTGCCAGAAGCCCCAGGGGTCTGGGCTCCTACGAGCAGTACTTC	CARSPRGLGSYEQYF
TRBV5-1	.	.	TRBJ1-4	TGCGCCAGCAGCTTGGGGGGGCCGGCTAATGAAAAACTGTTTTTT	CASSLGGPANEKLFF
TRBV7-2	TRBD1	.	TRBJ2-3	TGTGCCAGCAGCTTAGCGACAGGGGCGCAGTATTTT	CASSLATGAQYF